The 6 T cell receptor beta chains given below trace back to one sample, sequenced in a study of cytomegalovirus exposure and HLA in healthy donors. The PCR made use of 60 Vbeta and 13 Jbeta primers. Here immunoSEQ multiplex PCR was the method, and the copy in TCRdb shows in-frame clones only, minus some. The profile shows about 130,000 clones, about 80% of them singletons. The sequencing sample was made of PBMCs. These receptors all come from a male donor in good health and CMV-seronegative.

The rearrangement joins TRBV5-3 to TRBJ2-7, with no clear D. TRBV5-3 is placed among ORFs of uncertain function. Trimming stripped 1 base from V and 1 base from J, with 15 bases between. The CDR3 runs to 16 residues. Written as DNA, the CDR3 is TGTGCCAGAAGCTTGTTGAACCGGCGGATTTCCTACGAGCAGTACTTC. Protein sequence: CARSLLNRRISYEQYF.

J is TRBJ2-1 and V is TRBV5-1, with D possibly matching TRBD1 (5 bases). Germline assignment: CDR1 SGHRS and CDR2 YFSETQ. The CDR3 covers 16 residues. V lost 0 bases and J lost 1, with 11 bases in between. CDR3 protein: CASSLDRRQSYNEQFF. The CDR3 nucleotides read TGCGCCAGCAGCTTGGATCGGCGACAGTCCTACAATGAGCAGTTCTTC.

V and J are TRBV6-5 and TRBJ1-2; 11 bases map to TRBD1. The CDR3 consists of 13 residues. V dropped 9 bases and J dropped 3; count of bases not matched to a gene: 3. Germline V gene sequence: CDR1 MNHEY, CDR2 SVGAGI. This chain's CDR3 is CASGQGADYGYTF. CDR3 sequence (DNA): TGTGCCAGTGGACAGGGGGCGGACTATGGCTACACCTTC.

V gene TRBV5-1 combines with J gene TRBJ2-1; D might be TRBD2 (6 bases). Per the germline V gene, CDR1 is SGHRS and CDR2 is YFSETQ. V lost 1 base and J 5 bases, leaving 10 bases between the germline ends. This CDR3 contains 14 residues. The CDR3 nucleotides are TGCGCCAGCAGCTTGCAGGCTAGCGACAATGAGCAGTTCTTC. Translation: CASSLQASDNEQFF.

The rearrangement uses TRBV11-2 and TRBJ1-1; D may be TRBD1 (5 bases). V shed 4 bases and J shed 5 bases, with 11 bases lying between them. Germline V gene lookup returns CDR1 SGHAT and CDR2 FQNNGV. This CDR3 spans 13 amino acids. The CDR3 bases are TGTGCCAGCAGCTCGGGCGGGGGAACTGAAGCTTTCTTT. This gives the protein CASSSGGGTEAFF. The variable domain in full, with the rest retrieved from reference TRBV11-2 and TRBJ1-1, is EAGVAQSPRYKIIEKRQSVAFWCNPISGHATLYWYQQILGQGPKLLIQFQNNGVVDDSQLPKDRFSAERLKGVDSTLKIQPAKLEDSAVYLCASSSGGGTEAFFGQGTRLTVV.

This chain's CDR3 is CASSLSAGEGTYEQYF. As DNA, the CDR3 is TGTGCCAGCAGTTTATCAGCGGGGGAAGGCACCTACGAGCAGTACTTC. The gene calls are TRBV27 and TRBJ2-7; the match to TRBD2 covers 8 bases. CDR1 MNHEY and CDR2 SMNVEV come from the germline V gene (reference sequence). V trimming: 0 bases; J trimming: 2 bases; junction bases outside the gene matches: 6. The CDR3 extends over 16 amino acids.